Shown below are 19 T cell receptor beta chains from a single sample sequenced in a study of high-grade serous ovarian cancer treatment subgroups. Tumor samples were taken before definitive surgery or chemotherapy. Profiled with immunoSEQ multiplex PCR; TCRdb holds only in-frame clones, not every one. The sample shows about 5,700 clones, over 60% of them seen only once. The sequenced material came from tumor tissue. The origin of the receptors is a human donor with high-grade serous ovarian cancer.

This clone has more than one count but fewer than ten. This sequence joins TRBV30 and TRBJ1-1; D is perhaps TRBD1 (5 bases). The CDR3 spans 13 residues. Trimming took off 2 bases at V and 5 bases at J, with 12 bases between the two ends. CDR1 and CDR2 (germline): GTSNPN, SVGIG (reference sequence). In DNA, the CDR3 is TGTGCCTGGAGTATGAAGGGGTTGACTGAAGCTTTCTTT. Its translation: CAWSMKGLTEAFF.

This sequence joins TRBV19 and TRBJ2-7; 11 positions match TRBD2. With V trimmed by 6 bases and J by 3 bases, 4 bases remained unmatched. The CDR3 length is 14 residues. The germline CDR1 and CDR2 sequences are LNHDA and SQIVND (reference sequence). The CDR3 DNA reads TGTGCCAGTAGCTATCTAGCGGGGGGCTACGAGCAGTACTTC. It is translated as CASSYLAGGYEQYF.

The chain combines TRBV7-2 with TRBJ1-5; D gene unclear. The CDR3 is made up of 12 amino acids. CDR1 is SGHTA and CDR2 is FQGNSA in the germline V gene. V lost 2 bases to trimming and J lost 9 bases, with 8 bases between them. The CDR3 is CASSLPPGPQHF. The CDR3 coding sequence is TGTGCCAGCAGCTTACCCCCAGGGCCCCAGCATTTT.

The V call is TRBV27, the J call TRBJ2-1; D gene unclear. The length of the CDR3 is 14 residues. V lost 5 bases and J lost 3, with 11 bases in between. Germline V gives CDR1 MNHEY, CDR2 SMNVEV (reference sequence). CDR3 sequence (DNA): TGTGCCAGCAGTAAACCGAATTACTACAATGAGCAGTTCTTC. Translated: CASSKPNYYNEQFF.

The chain links TRBV27 to TRBJ2-7; D is undetermined. V was trimmed by 2 bases and J by 4 bases, leaving 3 bases between them. Germline loops: CDR1 MNHEY, CDR2 SMNVEV (reference sequence). The CDR3 extends over 11 amino acids. CDR3 coding DNA: TGTGCCAGCAGTTTAGGGTACGAGCAGTACTTC. Protein: CASSLGYEQYF.

Written as DNA, the CDR3 is TGTGCCAGCAGCCCCCCCGGACGGTATAATTCACCCCTCCACTTT. This codes for CASSPPGRYNSPLHF. The chain employs TRBV5-6 and TRBJ1-6; D is ambiguous. The ends were cut back, 4 bases at V and 4 bases at J, with 12 bases in the middle. The CDR3 has 15 residues. Looked up from germline, CDR1 is SGHDT and CDR2 is YYEEEE.

The genes are TRBV7-2 and TRBJ2-1; no reliable D call. V was cut by 5 bases and J by 7 bases, with 24 bases left in between. The CDR3 is 17 amino acids. Germline V gene lookup returns CDR1 SGHTA and CDR2 FQGNSA. Here the CDR3 DNA reads TGTGCCAGCAGCCCTACAATCGGGTTTCTACAACTAAATGAGCAGTTCTTC. Protein: CASSPTIGFLQLNEQFF.

The sample holds one count of this clone. The rearrangement links TRBV15 to TRBJ2-7; D is undetermined. V was pared by 0 bases and J by 3 bases, with 21 bases between. Germline loops: CDR1 LNHNV, CDR2 YYDKDF (reference sequence). The CDR3 sequence is 18 residues long. CDR3 sequence: CATSREPESPFVFYEQYF. The CDR3 bases are TGTGCCACCAGCAGAGAACCGGAGAGCCCTTTTGTTTTCTACGAGCAGTACTTC.

The gene calls are TRBV6-6 and TRBJ1-5; no clear D. Per germline, CDR1 MNHNY and CDR2 SVGAGI (reference sequence). Trimming cost V 2 bases and J 2 bases, with 7 bases left between them. The CDR3 spans 14 residues. CDR3 coding DNA: TGTGCCAGCAGTTACCCGGGAGGCAATCAGCCCCAGCATTTT. Protein product: CASSYPGGNQPQHF.

V usage is TRBV5-1 and J usage is TRBJ2-3, with 15 bases identical to TRBD2. The CDR3 length is 18 residues. After removal of 3 bases from V and 6 bases from J, the junction contained 11 bases not matched to a gene. Germline CDR1 is SGHRS and CDR2 is YFSETQ. The CDR3 loop is CASSSGGLAGGSGDTQYF. In nucleotides, the CDR3 is TGCGCCAGCAGCTCCGGGGGACTAGCGGGGGGATCTGGGGATACGCAGTATTTT. Full variable domain (remainder filled in from reference TRBV5-1 and TRBJ2-3): KAGVTQTPRYLIKTRGQQVTLSCSPISGHRSVSWYQQTPGQGLQFLFEYFSETQRNKGNFPGRFSGRQFSNSRSEMNVSTLELGDSALYLCASSSGGLAGGSGDTQYFGPGTRLTVL.

The chain carries TRBV6-6 and TRBJ1-6; D gene uncertain. The germline V gene encodes CDR1 MNHNY and CDR2 SVGAGI (reference sequence). Trimming took 8 bases from V and 6 from J, leaving 17 bases between them. The CDR3 is 15 amino acids. CDR3 DNA: TGTGCCAGCGGGAGACAACAAATGGTTAATTCACCCCTCCACTTT. Its translation is CASGRQQMVNSPLHF.

The J gene is TRBJ1-2, the V gene TRBV5-4; 7 bases are shared with TRBD1. Germline V gene lookup returns CDR1 SGHNT and CDR2 YYREEE (reference sequence). The V segment lost 4 bases and the J segment 5 bases; nucleotides outside the gene matches: 8. This CDR3 is built from 14 residues. Written as DNA, the CDR3 is TGTGCCAGCAGCGCAGGGACAGCTTCTTATGGCTACACCTTC. Amino acids: CASSAGTASYGYTF.

This sequence joins TRBV7-2 and TRBJ1-1, with a tentative D call TRBD1 (5 bases). V was cut by 4 bases and J by 11 bases, with 17 bases left in between. Germline CDR1 and CDR2: SGHTA and FQGNSA. The CDR3 extends over 13 amino acids. This CDR3 is CASSSRIRDGAFF. The DNA for the CDR3 is TGTGCCAGCAGCTCGAGAATCAGGGATGGGGCTTTCTTT.

The chain recombines TRBV19 with TRBJ2-3; 10 bases are shared with TRBD1. Germline CDR1 and CDR2: LNHDA and SQIVND (reference sequence). This CDR3 spans 18 amino acids. Losses at the gene ends were 6 bases for V and 0 bases for J; bases not matched to a gene: 12. The CDR3 DNA reads as TGTGCCAGTAGCTTCGGGACAGGGGCAATTTTTAGCACAGATACGCAGTATTTT. Translating it yields CASSFGTGAIFSTDTQYF.

This chain uses TRBV5-1 with TRBJ1-1; D unresolved. Germline CDR1 reads SGHRS; CDR2 reads YFSETQ. V dropped 0 bases and J dropped 0 bases, with 6 bases sitting between them. The CDR3 is 14 residues long. The CDR3: CASSLVGLNTEAFF. CDR3 bases: TGCGCCAGCAGCTTGGTAGGCCTGAACACTGAAGCTTTCTTT.

The V gene is TRBV27, the J gene TRBJ1-4; D is ambiguous. V lost 6 bases, J lost 5 bases, and 16 bases lay in between. Per the germline V gene, CDR1 is MNHEY and CDR2 is SMNVEV (reference sequence). The CDR3 totals 15 residues. CDR3 in amino acids: CASRTTPGGNEKLFF. For the CDR3, the DNA is TGTGCCAGCAGAACCACCCCAGGAGGGAATGAAAAACTGTTTTTT.

This chain uses TRBV14 with TRBJ2-1; a possible D gene is TRBD2 (6 bases). Germline CDR1 is SGHDN and CDR2 is FVKESK. V was pared by 4 bases and J by 0 bases, with 10 bases between. The CDR3 has 15 amino acids. The CDR3 reads CASSPRGSSYNEQFF. For the CDR3, the DNA is TGTGCCAGCAGCCCCCGGGGGAGCTCCTACAATGAGCAGTTCTTC.

This chain uses TRBV21-1 with TRBJ1-6. TRBV21-1 has pseudogene status. The length of the CDR3 is 16 residues. The CDR3 DNA is TGTGCCAGCACTCCCAAGACCGAGAAGTCAAATTCACCCCTCCACTTT. The encoded protein is CASTPKTEKSNSPLHF.

This clone was counted only a few times. The rearrangement uses TRBV30 and TRBJ1-5, with TRBD1 as a possible D gene (6 bases). From germline, CDR1 is GTSNPN and CDR2 SVGIG (reference sequence). The CDR3 runs to 15 residues. Trimming stripped 2 bases from V and 2 bases from J, with 13 bases between. CDR3 region: CAWSRGQERNQPQHF. Here the CDR3 DNA reads TGTGCCTGGAGTAGGGGACAAGAGCGCAATCAGCCCCAGCATTTT.